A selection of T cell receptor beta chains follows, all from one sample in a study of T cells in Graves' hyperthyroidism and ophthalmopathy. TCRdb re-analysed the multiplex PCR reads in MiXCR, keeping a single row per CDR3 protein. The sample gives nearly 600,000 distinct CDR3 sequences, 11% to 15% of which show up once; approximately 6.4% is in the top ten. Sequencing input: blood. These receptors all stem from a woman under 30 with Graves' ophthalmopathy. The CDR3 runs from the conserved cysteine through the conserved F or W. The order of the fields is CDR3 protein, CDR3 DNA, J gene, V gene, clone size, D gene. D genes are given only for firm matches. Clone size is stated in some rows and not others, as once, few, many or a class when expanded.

CDR3 protein: CSAAKGLSPLHF
CDR3 DNA: TGCAGTGCTGCTAAGGGTTTGTCACCCCTCCACTTT
J gene: TRBJ1-6
V gene: TRBV20-1
clone size: many
D gene: NA

CDR3 protein: CSALGGLATDTQYF
CDR3 DNA: TGCAGTGCCCTGGGCGGACTAGCGACAGATACGCAGTATTTT
J gene: TRBJ2-3
V gene: TRBV20-1
clone size: many
D gene: TRBD2

CDR3 protein: CASSLAMRGGSDTQYF
CDR3 DNA: TGCGCCAGCAGCTTGGCCATGCGGGGGGGATCCGATACGCAGTATTTT
J gene: TRBJ2-3
V gene: TRBV5-1
clone size: NA
D gene: TRBD2

CDR3 protein: CSVVTGPSYGANVLTF
CDR3 DNA: TGCAGCGTTGTGACAGGTCCTAGCTATGGGGCCAACGTCCTGACTTTC
J gene: TRBJ2-6
V gene: TRBV29-1
clone size: few
D gene: NA

CDR3 protein: CASSLRGRQGGDEQYF
CDR3 DNA: TGTGCCAGCAGTTTGCGGGGACGACAGGGGGGGGACGAGCAGTACTTC
J gene: TRBJ2-7
V gene: TRBV28
clone size: many
D gene: TRBD1

CDR3 protein: CASMAAGLSYGYTF
CDR3 DNA: TGTGCCAGCATGGCGGCAGGTCTGTCCTATGGCTACACCTTC
J gene: TRBJ1-2
V gene: TRBV25-1
clone size: NA
D gene: NA

CDR3 protein: CSVANRDFSTGYEQYF
CDR3 DNA: TGCAGCGTTGCTAATAGGGACTTCTCTACAGGGTACGAGCAGTACTTC
J gene: TRBJ2-7
V gene: TRBV29-1
clone size: NA
D gene: NA

CDR3 protein: CASSVGQGNSPLHF
CDR3 DNA: TGTGCCAGCAGCGTGGGACAGGGTAATTCACCCCTCCACTTT
J gene: TRBJ1-6
V gene: TRBV7-9
clone size: NA
D gene: TRBD1

CDR3 protein: CASSTREGRSGNTIYF
CDR3 DNA: TGTGCCAGCAGTACCCGGGAGGGCCGCTCTGGAAACACCATATATTTT
J gene: TRBJ1-3
V gene: TRBV27
clone size: many
D gene: NA

CDR3 protein: CSAREAGGTEEQYF
CDR3 DNA: TGCAGTGCTAGAGAAGCGGGAGGAACAGAAGAGCAGTACTTC
J gene: TRBJ2-7
V gene: TRBV20-1
clone size: many
D gene: TRBD2

CDR3 protein: CASSFGTGAAEQYF
CDR3 DNA: TGTGCCAGCAGTTTCGGGACAGGGGCTGCCGAGCAGTACTTC
J gene: TRBJ2-7
V gene: TRBV27
clone size: many
D gene: TRBD1

CDR3 protein: CASSLVLARKNNEQFF
CDR3 DNA: TGTGCCAGCAGCTTAGTTTTGGCGCGAAAAAACAATGAGCAGTTCTTC
J gene: TRBJ2-1
V gene: TRBV7-2
clone size: many
D gene: NA

CDR3 protein: CASSLGRRAPYTDTQYF
CDR3 DNA: TGTGCCAGCAGCTTAGGGAGGAGGGCTCCGTACACAGATACGCAGTATTTT
J gene: TRBJ2-3
V gene: TRBV11-2
clone size: many
D gene: NA

CDR3 protein: CAISSEDRVVDEQYF
CDR3 DNA: TGTGCCATCAGTTCTGAGGACAGGGTGGTCGACGAGCAGTACTTC
J gene: TRBJ2-7
V gene: TRBV10-3
clone size: many
D gene: TRBD1

CDR3 protein: CSGDSHEAFF
CDR3 DNA: TGCAGCGGAGACAGTCACGAAGCTTTCTTT
J gene: TRBJ1-1
V gene: TRBV29-1
clone size: many
D gene: NA

CDR3 protein: CASSYPFGLAGDGGETQYF
CDR3 DNA: TGTGCCAGCAGTTACCCTTTTGGACTAGCGGGAGATGGTGGGGAGACCCAGTACTTC
J gene: TRBJ2-5
V gene: TRBV6-2/TRBV6-3
clone size: many
D gene: TRBD2

CDR3 protein: CASSGGGVGATEAFF
CDR3 DNA: TGTGCCAGCAGCGGAGGGGGCGTGGGGGCCACTGAAGCTTTCTTT
J gene: TRBJ1-1
V gene: TRBV11-2
clone size: NA
D gene: TRBD1

CDR3 protein: CASSDLTGGIETQYF
CDR3 DNA: TGTGCCAGCAGTGACCTGACAGGGGGAATAGAGACCCAGTACTTC
J gene: TRBJ2-5
V gene: TRBV2
clone size: many
D gene: TRBD1

CDR3 protein: CASSPTPGGEAFF
CDR3 DNA: TGTGCCAGCTCACCCACCCCGGGAGGTGAAGCTTTCTTT
J gene: TRBJ1-1
V gene: TRBV18
clone size: many
D gene: NA

CDR3 protein: CASSQNGGLIGYTF
CDR3 DNA: TGTGCCAGCAGCCAGAACGGGGGGCTAATCGGCTACACCTTC
J gene: TRBJ1-2
V gene: TRBV3-1
clone size: NA
D gene: NA

CDR3 protein: CASFTLGRRNTEAFF
CDR3 DNA: TGTGCCAGCTTTACACTCGGACGGAGGAACACTGAAGCTTTCTTT
J gene: TRBJ1-1
V gene: TRBV28
clone size: many
D gene: NA

CDR3 protein: CASSVGPHRADEQFF
CDR3 DNA: TGTGCCAGCAGCGTAGGACCCCATAGGGCGGATGAGCAGTTCTTC
J gene: TRBJ2-1
V gene: TRBV9
clone size: many
D gene: NA

CDR3 protein: CASRARGHYEQYF
CDR3 DNA: TGTGCCAGCCGGGCCAGGGGGCACTACGAGCAGTACTTC
J gene: TRBJ2-7
V gene: TRBV27
clone size: NA
D gene: TRBD1

CDR3 protein: CASSEALGHQYSNQPQHF
CDR3 DNA: TGTGCCAGCAGTGAAGCGTTGGGACACCAGTATAGCAATCAGCCCCAGCATTTT
J gene: TRBJ1-5
V gene: TRBV6-1
clone size: many
D gene: NA

CDR3 protein: CASTISPGLAGGSSYEQYF
CDR3 DNA: TGTGCCAGCACAATTTCCCCCGGACTAGCGGGAGGCAGCTCCTACGAGCAGTACTTC
J gene: TRBJ2-7
V gene: TRBV12-3/TRBV12-4
clone size: many
D gene: TRBD2

CDR3 protein: CAISVEGRVADTQYF
CDR3 DNA: TGTGCCATCAGTGTGGAGGGAAGGGTAGCAGATACGCAGTATTTT
J gene: TRBJ2-3
V gene: TRBV10-3
clone size: many
D gene: NA

CDR3 protein: CSASLRGHTGEQYF
CDR3 DNA: TGCAGTGCTAGTTTACGGGGGCATACTGGCGAGCAGTACTTC
J gene: TRBJ2-7
V gene: TRBV20-1
clone size: many
D gene: NA

CDR3 protein: CAISRDRRDNEQFF
CDR3 DNA: TGTGCCATCAGCAGGGACCGCCGCGACAATGAGCAGTTCTTC
J gene: TRBJ2-1
V gene: TRBV10-3
clone size: few
D gene: NA

CDR3 protein: CASSFRGTGGGTEAFF
CDR3 DNA: TGTGCCAGCAGTTTCCGCGGGACAGGGGGCGGCACTGAAGCTTTCTTT
J gene: TRBJ1-1
V gene: TRBV28
clone size: once
D gene: TRBD1

CDR3 protein: CASSIGRSLNTQYF
CDR3 DNA: TGTGCCAGTAGTATCGGTCGGAGTTTGAATACGCAGTATTTT
J gene: TRBJ2-3
V gene: TRBV19
clone size: NA
D gene: NA

CDR3 protein: CSVEDGFGGREYNEQFF
CDR3 DNA: TGCAGCGTTGAAGACGGGTTTGGCGGGAGGGAATACAATGAGCAGTTCTTC
J gene: TRBJ2-1
V gene: TRBV29-1
clone size: many
D gene: TRBD2

CDR3 protein: CSASRGDTEAFF
CDR3 DNA: TGCAGCGCTAGCAGAGGGGACACTGAAGCTTTCTTT
J gene: TRBJ1-1
V gene: TRBV29-1
clone size: many
D gene: NA

CDR3 protein: CASSLYRPSGADTDTQYF
CDR3 DNA: TGTGCCAGCAGCTTATATAGACCTAGCGGGGCCGACACAGATACGCAGTATTTT
J gene: TRBJ2-3
V gene: TRBV7-3
clone size: many
D gene: TRBD2

CDR3 protein: CAGNREQETQYF
CDR3 DNA: TGTGCCGGAAACAGGGAGCAAGAGACCCAGTACTTC
J gene: TRBJ2-5
V gene: TRBV30
clone size: many
D gene: NA

CDR3 protein: CAWSVRLYNEQFF
CDR3 DNA: TGTGCCTGGAGTGTAAGACTGTACAATGAGCAGTTCTTC
J gene: TRBJ2-1
V gene: TRBV30
clone size: many
D gene: NA

CDR3 protein: CASSLEGNSSQPQHF
CDR3 DNA: TGTGCCAGCAGCTTAGAAGGAAATAGCAGTCAGCCCCAGCATTTT
J gene: TRBJ1-5
V gene: TRBV7-6
clone size: NA
D gene: NA

CDR3 protein: CASSLEGDWTGLSNEQFF
CDR3 DNA: TGTGCCAGCAGCTTAGAAGGGGATTGGACAGGGCTTTCCAATGAGCAGTTCTTC
J gene: TRBJ2-1
V gene: TRBV7-2
clone size: NA
D gene: TRBD1

CDR3 protein: CASSYSPPSGIYNEQFF
CDR3 DNA: TGTGCCAGCAGTTACTCCCCCCCCAGCGGGATCTACAATGAGCAGTTCTTC
J gene: TRBJ2-1
V gene: TRBV6-2/TRBV6-3
clone size: many
D gene: TRBD2

CDR3 protein: CATSEETGNTGELFF
CDR3 DNA: TGTGCCACCAGTGAGGAGACAGGGAACACCGGGGAGCTGTTTTTT
J gene: TRBJ2-2
V gene: TRBV24-1
clone size: many
D gene: NA

CDR3 protein: CASSVREISDTQYF
CDR3 DNA: TGTGCCAGCAGTGTGCGGGAGATCTCAGATACGCAGTATTTT
J gene: TRBJ2-3
V gene: TRBV2
clone size: many
D gene: TRBD2

CDR3 protein: CSARVPWVPGELFF
CDR3 DNA: TGCAGTGCTAGAGTTCCCTGGGTACCCGGGGAGCTGTTTTTT
J gene: TRBJ2-2
V gene: TRBV20-1
clone size: NA
D gene: NA

CDR3 protein: CSVEDRGGAYF
CDR3 DNA: TGCAGCGTTGAAGATCGAGGGGGGGCGTACTTC
J gene: TRBJ2-7
V gene: TRBV29-1
clone size: many
D gene: NA

CDR3 protein: CAWSPTGPVGNTEAFF
CDR3 DNA: TGTGCCTGGTCTCCCACTGGGCCCGTCGGGAACACTGAAGCTTTCTTT
J gene: TRBJ1-1
V gene: TRBV30
clone size: NA
D gene: NA

CDR3 protein: CASRPPGTFVSGANVLTF
CDR3 DNA: TGTGCCAGCAGACCGCCGGGGACGTTCGTTTCTGGGGCCAACGTCCTGACTTTC
J gene: TRBJ2-6
V gene: TRBV6-2/TRBV6-3
clone size: many
D gene: NA

CDR3 protein: CASSGLGNQPQHF
CDR3 DNA: TGTGCCAGTTCAGGGTTGGGCAATCAGCCCCAGCATTTT
J gene: TRBJ1-5
V gene: TRBV19
clone size: few
D gene: NA

CDR3 protein: CASSQGLVTDTQYF
CDR3 DNA: TGTGCCAGCAGCCAAGGCCTAGTTACAGATACGCAGTATTTT
J gene: TRBJ2-3
V gene: TRBV4-2
clone size: NA
D gene: NA

CDR3 protein: CASSLSMRASYNEQFF
CDR3 DNA: TGCGCCAGCAGCTTAAGTATGAGGGCCTCCTACAATGAGCAGTTCTTC
J gene: TRBJ2-1
V gene: TRBV5-1
clone size: NA
D gene: NA

CDR3 protein: CASSPPWGTQGTEAFF
CDR3 DNA: TGTGCCAGCTCACCGCCCTGGGGGACCCAAGGCACTGAAGCTTTCTTT
J gene: TRBJ1-1
V gene: TRBV18
clone size: few
D gene: NA

CDR3 protein: CASSSPRGGQRNTEAFF
CDR3 DNA: TGTGCCAGCAGTTCCCCCCGAGGAGGACAGAGGAACACTGAAGCTTTCTTT
J gene: TRBJ1-1
V gene: TRBV28
clone size: many
D gene: NA

CDR3 protein: CASSLAGLAGGLAGYNEQFF
CDR3 DNA: TGTGCCAGCAGCTTAGCGGGATTAGCGGGAGGTCTGGCTGGCTACAATGAGCAGTTCTTC
J gene: TRBJ2-1
V gene: TRBV7-2
clone size: many
D gene: TRBD2

CDR3 protein: CSVGRDQGSTEAFF
CDR3 DNA: TGCAGCGTAGGGAGAGATCAGGGGTCGACTGAAGCTTTCTTT
J gene: TRBJ1-1
V gene: TRBV29-1
clone size: many
D gene: NA